These 17 T cell receptor beta chains came from one sample sequenced in a study of tumor-infiltrating lymphocytes in primary liver carcinoma. Bulk tissue was left unsorted, and RNA and DNA were co-extracted from roughly 20-30 mg of it. Constant-region priming of 500 ng total RNA yielded TCR beta cDNA. It was through three nested multiplex PCR rounds of slightly modified ARM-PCR that TCR beta libraries arose. PCR rounds one and two used TRBV1-TRBV30 forward primers with a C-beta reverse primer for around 11 cycles each. TCRdb processed the multiplex PCR reads anew with MiXCR; each CDR3 protein has one entry. The data show roughly 120,000 distinct CDR3 sequences, 55% to 75% seen once. Material for sequencing was liver tumor tissue from sampling region 3. The subset denotes: tumor region T3, left-lateral pole. These receptors all come from a woman in her fifties or sixties with primary liver carcinoma and hepatitis B virus infection.

The chain links TRBV11-2 to TRBJ1-1; D is unresolved. Germline CDR1 is SGHAT and CDR2 is FQNNGV. The CDR3 extends over 15 amino acids. Trimming removed 5 bases at V and 7 bases at J, with 20 bases between. This CDR3 reads CASSRVLGASFEAFF. In DNA form, the CDR3 reads TGTGCCAGCAGCCGCGTACTGGGAGCGTCGTTTGAAGCTTTCTTT. Filled out from reference TRBV11-2 and TRBJ1-1, the complete variable domain reads EAGVAQSPRYKIIEKRQSVAFWCNPISGHATLYWYQQILGQGPKLLIQFQNNGVVDDSQLPKDRFSAERLKGVDSTLKIQPAKLEDSAVYLCASSRVLGASFEAFFGQGTRLTVV.

Comment on this clonotype: A much bigger clone sits one base away, suggesting this may be a read error. The chain links TRBV5-5 to TRBJ2-1; D may be TRBD2 (6 bases). The germline V gene has CDR1 SGHKS and CDR2 YYEKEE (reference sequence). This CDR3 has 14 amino acids. The DNA for the CDR3 is TGTGCCTGCAGCTGGACTACCAACAACAATGAGCAGTTCTTC. It specifies CACSWTTNNNEQFF.

CDR3 residues: CASSLLGQAYEAFF. CDR3 sequence (DNA): TGTGCCAGCAGTCTCCTGGGGCAGGCCTATGAAGCTTTCTTT. The V gene is TRBV28, the J gene TRBJ1-1, with D possibly TRBD1 on 5 matching bases. Trimming took 5 bases from V and 7 from J, leaving 17 bases between them. Germline V gene sequence: CDR1 MDHEN, CDR2 SYDVKM. This CDR3 has 14 amino acids.

As regards this clonotype: The conserved phenylalanine or tryptophan is not found at the CDR3 terminus, so this likely reflects a read error. This chain connects TRBV2 to TRBJ1-1, with D uncertain. V was clipped by 7 bases and J by 2 bases, with 11 bases between them. This CDR3 is built from 13 residues. Germline CDR1 and CDR2: SNHLY and FYNNEI. CDR3 DNA: TGTGCCAGCATCCAAGGGTCAAACACTGAAGCTTTCGTT. Translating it yields CASIQGSNTEAFV.

A note on this clonotype: A read error may account for a junction end that differs from germline. The chain joins TRBV11-2 to TRBJ2-3, with no clear D. This CDR3 is 15 amino acids long. Germline CDR1 and CDR2: SGHAT and FQNNGV. This CDR3 reads CVISLGNLFTDTRYF. CDR3 sequence (DNA): TGTGTCATCAGCTTAGGCAACCTATTCACAGATACGCGGTATTTT.

On this clonotype: At one of its ends the junction is not consistent with the germline gene, which may arise from a read error. J is TRBJ1-1 and V is TRBV2, with unresolved D. The CDR3 length is 14 residues. Germline-derived CDR1 and CDR2 are SNHLY and FYNNEI. The CDR3, as DNA: TGTGCCAGCAGTGAATCCGTAAGTGGCACTGAAGCTTCCTTT. Amino acid sequence: CASSESVSGTEASF.

This clonotype has only a few counts. The genes are TRBV28 and TRBJ2-2, with TRBD2 as a possible D gene (6 bases). The germline V gene encodes CDR1 MDHEN and CDR2 SYDVKM. The germline V and J ends were trimmed by 3 bases and 7 bases, with 9 bases remaining between them. The CDR3 is made up of 13 amino acids. The CDR3 region is CASSFGGVGELFF. In DNA, the CDR3 is TGTGCCAGCAGTTTCGGGGGTGTCGGGGAGCTGTTTTTT.

V is TRBV7-9 and J is TRBJ1-4, with D unclear. Germline lookup yields CDR1 SEHNR and CDR2 FQNEAQ (reference sequence). Deletions cut 1 base from V and 16 bases from J, with 16 bases between. The CDR3 is made up of 13 amino acids. For the CDR3, the DNA is TGTGCCAGCAGCTTAGAAGCCTTCGGGCCTCCGTTTTTT. Translated: CASSLEAFGPPFF.

Details on this clonotype: The junction shows a germline mismatch at one end, possibly a read error. J is TRBJ2-7 and V is TRBV30; D unresolved. The CDR3 consists of 11 residues. Germline V gene lookup returns CDR1 GTSNPN and CDR2 SVGIG (reference sequence). Written as DNA, the CDR3 is TGTGTCTGGACCTGGGTGGGCGAGCAGTACTTC. This translates into CVWTWVGEQYF.

As to this clonotype: At one end, the junction sequence differs from germline, possibly due to a read error. The rearrangement joins TRBV6-5 to TRBJ1-1; TRBD1 matches 7 bases. Looked up from germline, CDR1 is MNHEY and CDR2 is SVGAGI. The CDR3 extends over 16 amino acids. The CDR3 sequence: CASSRGRGFMNTEVFF. In DNA form, the CDR3 reads TGTGCCAGCAGTAGGGGCAGGGGGTTTATGAACACTGAAGTTTTCTTT.

Worth noting for this clonotype: Compared with germline, one end of the junction differs, possibly owing to a read error. V usage is TRBV12-3 or TRBV12-4 and J usage is TRBJ2-7, with D hard to call. The CDR3 runs 14 residues. CDR3: CSSSLAAGSFEQYF. DNA of the CDR3: TGTTCCAGCAGTTTAGCTGCTGGGTCCTTCGAGCAGTACTTC.

About this clonotype: Because the CDR3 is missing its conserved closing phenylalanine or tryptophan, this is likely a read error. This chain connects TRBV11-2 to TRBJ1-1, with 7 bases lining up with TRBD1. This CDR3 comprises 15 residues. Germline CDR1 is SGHAT and CDR2 is FQNNGV. CDR3 in amino acids: CASSLLVLQGTEAFI. CDR3 bases: TGTGCTAGCAGCTTACTGGTCTTACAGGGGACTGAAGCTTTCATT.

Concerning this clonotype: A much more abundant neighbour one base away suggests this may be a read error. The CDR3 spells CSVIIAAGNTDTQYF. CDR3 nucleotides: TGCAGCGTTATCATCGCGGCAGGAAACACAGATACGCAGTATTTT. The chain is built from TRBV29-1 and TRBJ2-3, with D hard to call. The CDR3 has 15 residues. Trimming pared 5 bases from V and 2 bases from J, leaving 17 bases between. Looked up from germline, CDR1 is SQVTM and CDR2 is ANQGSEA.

This clonotype was seen only a few times. The chain carries TRBV5-1 and TRBJ2-1; 10 bases align to TRBD2. Germline CDR1 is SGHRS and CDR2 is YFSETQ. The V segment lost 2 bases and the J segment 7 bases; nucleotides outside the gene matches: 3. This CDR3 has 14 amino acids. CDR3 sequence (DNA): TGCGCCAGCAGCTTCAAGCGGGAGGGGAATGAGCAGTTCTTC. Translation gives CASSFKREGNEQFF.

This clonotype was counted at least ten times. J is TRBJ2-1 and V is TRBV5-1, with D possibly being TRBD2 (6 bases). This CDR3 region has 15 residues. Per the germline V gene, CDR1 is SGHRS and CDR2 is YFSETQ. Trimming left V 4 bases short and J 4 bases short, with 15 bases between. CDR3 in DNA: TGCGCCAGCAGCCTTGATAGCGGTGTTTACAATGAGCAGTTCTTC. Its protein is CASSLDSGVYNEQFF.

Turning to this clonotype: The junction does not match germline at one end; this may be a read error. The chain employs TRBV11-2 and TRBJ1-1; no clear D gene. The CDR3 is 11 amino acids. CDR1 is SGHAT and CDR2 is FQNNGV in the germline V gene. Written as DNA, the CDR3 is TGTGCCAGCAGATACCTCACTGAAGCTCTCTTT. Translated, it gives CASRYLTEALF.

In its sample, this clonotype was seen many times. The rearrangement joins TRBV10-3 to TRBJ2-7; D is possibly TRBD2 (7 bases). Germline V CDR1 and CDR2: ENHRY, SYGVKD. The CDR3 has 13 residues. V was trimmed by 10 bases and J by 7 bases, leaving 20 bases between them. Written as DNA, the CDR3 is TGTGCCACCCGGAGGGAACAGGGAGGGGAGCAGTACTTC. This sequence encodes CATRREQGGEQYF.